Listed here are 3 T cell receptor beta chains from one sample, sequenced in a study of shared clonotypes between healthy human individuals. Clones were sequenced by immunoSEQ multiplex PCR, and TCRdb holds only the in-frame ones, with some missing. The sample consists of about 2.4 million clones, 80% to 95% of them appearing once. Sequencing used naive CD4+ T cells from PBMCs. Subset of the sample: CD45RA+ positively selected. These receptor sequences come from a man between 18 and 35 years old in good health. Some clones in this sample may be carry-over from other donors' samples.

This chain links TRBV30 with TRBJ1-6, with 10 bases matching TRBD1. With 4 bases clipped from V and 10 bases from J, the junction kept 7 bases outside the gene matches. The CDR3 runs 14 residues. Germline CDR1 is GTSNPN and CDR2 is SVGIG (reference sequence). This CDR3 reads CAWTLDRGRSPLHF. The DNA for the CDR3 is TGTGCCTGGACCCTTGACAGGGGGCGCTCACCCCTCCACTTT.

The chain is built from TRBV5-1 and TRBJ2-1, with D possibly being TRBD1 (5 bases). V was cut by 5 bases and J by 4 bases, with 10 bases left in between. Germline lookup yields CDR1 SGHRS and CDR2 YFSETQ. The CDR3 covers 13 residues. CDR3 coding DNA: TGCGCCAGCAGGCCGGACAATTACAATGAGCAGTTCTTC. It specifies CASRPDNYNEQFF. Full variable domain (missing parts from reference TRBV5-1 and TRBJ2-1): KAGVTQTPRYLIKTRGQQVTLSCSPISGHRSVSWYQQTPGQGLQFLFEYFSETQRNKGNFPGRFSGRQFSNSRSEMNVSTLELGDSALYLCASRPDNYNEQFFGPGTRLTVL.

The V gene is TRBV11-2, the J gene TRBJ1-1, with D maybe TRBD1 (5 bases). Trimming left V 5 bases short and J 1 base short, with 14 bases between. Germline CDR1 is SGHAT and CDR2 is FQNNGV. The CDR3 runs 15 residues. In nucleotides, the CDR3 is TGTGCCAGCAGCGCCGGACATAGTCCGAACACTGAAGCTTTCTTT. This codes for CASSAGHSPNTEAFF.